A selection of T cell receptor beta chains follows, all from one sample in a study of Graves' ophthalmopathy and Graves' hyperthyroidism. Each CDR3 protein is one row after TCRdb ran MiXCR on the multiplex PCR reads. The sample includes hundreds of thousands of distinct CDR3 sequences, approximately 39% of them seen just once. Sequenced: peripheral blood. Every receptor here comes from an adult man with Graves' ophthalmopathy. CDR3s include the opening cysteine and the closing phenylalanine or tryptophan. D genes are given only for firm matches. The size field is filled for only some rows; it gives once, few, many or a size class.

V gene	D gene	clone size	J gene	CDR3 protein	CDR3 DNA
TRBV9	TRBD1	.	TRBJ1-2	CASNGGQGIDGYTF	TGTGCCAGCAACGGTGGACAGGGCATCGATGGCTACACCTTC
TRBV12-3/TRBV12-4	.	many	TRBJ2-6	CASNINSGANVLTF	TGTGCCAGCAATATAAACTCTGGGGCCAACGTCCTGACTTTC
TRBV14	.	many	TRBJ2-7	CASSQGRDSYEQYF	TGTGCCAGCAGCCAGGGACGGGACTCCTACGAGCAGTACTTC
TRBV12-3/TRBV12-4	TRBD1	.	TRBJ1-3	CASSSILGQGALSGNTIYF	TGTGCCAGCAGCTCCATTTTGGGACAGGGGGCATTATCTGGAAACACCATATATTTT
TRBV7-9	.	.	TRBJ2-5	CASSSGGPTQYF	TGTGCCAGCAGCTCCGGCGGACCGACCCAGTACTTC
TRBV2	.	.	TRBJ2-2	CASSLTFLSAGELFF	TGTGCCAGCAGTTTGACATTTCTCTCGGCCGGGGAGCTGTTTTTT
TRBV29-1	TRBD1	many	TRBJ1-2	CSVAGTGIGYTF	TGCAGCGTTGCCGGGACAGGGATCGGCTACACCTTC
TRBV11-1	.	.	TRBJ1-6	CASSLAPWVSPYNSPLHF	TGTGCCAGCAGCTTAGCGCCATGGGTCAGCCCCTATAATTCACCCCTCCACTTT
TRBV20-1	.	.	TRBJ2-7	CSARGTREHEQYF	TGCAGTGCTAGGGGAACAAGGGAGCACGAGCAGTACTTC
TRBV7-8	TRBD1	few	TRBJ1-2	CASSFAREGARVGYTF	TGTGCCAGCAGCTTTGCCCGGGAGGGGGCTCGGGTTGGCTACACCTTC
TRBV10-3	.	.	TRBJ1-4	CAISYSGGVGEKLFF	TGTGCCATCAGTTACTCAGGCGGGGTAGGCGAAAAACTGTTTTTT
TRBV29-1	TRBD1	.	TRBJ2-7	CSVEGRTGDSRYF	TGCAGCGTAGAGGGGCGGACCGGGGACAGTCGGTACTTC
TRBV2	.	.	TRBJ2-3	CASSAGMSTDTQYF	TGTGCCAGCAGCGCCGGGATGAGCACAGATACGCAGTATTTT